One sample yielded the 30 T cell receptor beta chains listed below, sequenced in a study of blood T cells in healthy people across ages. A second PCR of 7 to 11 cycles used a sample-barcoded 5' primer and a J-beta primer mix. TCRdb called the 5' RACE reads again in MiXCR, with one record for every CDR3 protein. The data show some 1.5 million distinct CDR3 sequences, with 25% to 30% seen just once and 7.7% held by the top ten. Material: blood. All receptors derive from a woman aged 25 to 39 in good health.

The V and J genes are TRBV7-6 and TRBJ1-3; no reliable D call. Germline CDR1 SGHVS, CDR2 FNYEAQ. The V and J ends lost 1 base and 10 bases respectively, with 8 bases between them. The CDR3 contains 12 residues. CDR3 in amino acids: CASSLDYRTIYF. CDR3 sequence (DNA): TGTGCCAGCAGCTTAGACTATCGGACCATATATTTT.

Here the CDR3 DNA reads TGTGCCAGCAGCCCCACCCCGGGACCAGCAGGAGAGACCCAGTACTTC. Protein product: CASSPTPGPAGETQYF. The chain couples TRBV7-3 to TRBJ2-5; D may match TRBD1 or TRBD2 (5 bases each). CDR1 is SGHTA and CDR2 is FQGTGA in the germline V gene. V gave up 5 bases and J gave up 4 bases, with 20 bases separating them. The CDR3 covers 16 residues.

On this clonotype: A much larger clone lies a single base off, so this may be a read error. This sequence joins TRBV6-2 or TRBV6-3 and TRBJ2-5; D unresolved. CDR1 and CDR2 (germline): MNHEY, SVGEGT. This CDR3 has 12 residues. The DNA for the CDR3 is TGTGCCGGCAGTTACGACGGAGAGACCCAGTACTTC. It is translated as CAGSYDGETQYF.

The V and J genes are TRBV4-2 and TRBJ1-4, with 10 bases aligning to TRBD1. The CDR3 covers 16 residues. J lost 7 bases, V lost 0 bases, and 5 bases had no gene match. The germline gives CDR1 LGHNA, CDR2 YNFKEQ. DNA of the CDR3: TGTGCCAGCAGCCAAGAGTCCGGGACAGGGGCTGAAAAACTGTTTTTT. Protein: CASSQESGTGAEKLFF.

There are many counts of this clonotype. The chain joins TRBV5-6 to TRBJ2-7; the match to TRBD1 covers 9 bases. CDR3 size: 14 residues. In germline, CDR1 is SGHDT, CDR2 YYEEEE. V gave up 5 bases and J gave up 5 bases; unmatched junction bases: 8. CDR3 protein: CASSSGTGLNEQYF. The CDR3 nucleotides read TGTGCCAGCAGTTCCGGGACAGGGTTGAACGAGCAGTACTTC.

The chain combines TRBV6-6 with TRBJ1-5, with D hard to call. With 7 bases removed from V and 5 bases from J, the gap between germline ends came to 12 bases. The germline V gene encodes CDR1 MNHNY and CDR2 SVGAGI (reference sequence). The CDR3 has 13 residues. The CDR3 protein is CASMPDLDQPQHF. CDR3 sequence (DNA): TGTGCCAGCATGCCGGATTTGGATCAGCCCCAGCATTTT.

This clonotype was detected a few times. The CDR3 is CAWSRSVNTDTQYF. Here the CDR3 DNA reads TGTGCCTGGAGTAGGAGCGTGAACACAGATACGCAGTATTTT. The chain links TRBV30 to TRBJ2-3; no clear D. Trimming cost V 2 bases and J 2 bases, with 11 bases left between them. The CDR3 totals 14 residues. Germline CDR1 GTSNPN, CDR2 SVGIG (reference sequence).

This clonotype showed up just a few times. The chain employs TRBV20-1 and TRBJ2-5, with D possibly TRBD2 on 6 matching bases. Germline V gives CDR1 DFQATT, CDR2 SNEGSKA (reference sequence). Trimming pared 3 bases from V and 11 bases from J, leaving 22 bases between. The CDR3 length is 14 residues. For the CDR3, the DNA is TGCAGTGCTAGTGGCGGGATGGGATACAATGAGCAGTACTTC. It codes for CSASGGMGYNEQYF.

This clonotype has only a few counts. This rearrangement joins TRBV29-1 to TRBJ1-1; no definite D call. Germline V CDR1 and CDR2: SQVTM, ANQGSEA. The V and J ends lost 5 bases and 3 bases respectively, with 13 bases between them. The CDR3 length is 13 residues. This CDR3 reads CSVMRVLDTEAFF. The CDR3 nucleotides read TGCAGCGTTATGCGGGTCCTGGACACTGAAGCTTTCTTT.

This clonotype was observed a handful of times. The V call is TRBV11-2, the J call TRBJ2-7; 8 bases are a match to TRBD1. The DNA end is a closer match to TRBJ2-5, so the J assignment may be wrong. Germline V gives CDR1 SGHAT, CDR2 FQNNGV. This CDR3 contains 13 residues. The CDR3: CASSDRGYETQYF. The CDR3 coding sequence is TGTGCCAGCAGCGACAGGGGTTACGAGACCCAGTACTTC.

The sample holds many counts of this clonotype. A read error may produce the germline difference seen at one junction end. The chain employs TRBV7-3 and TRBJ2-1; D remains ambiguous. The CDR3 loop spans 15 amino acids. Germline CDR1 is SGHTA and CDR2 is FQGTGA. CDR3 bases: TGTGCCAGCAGCTCCCCTAGAACGGGCTACGATGAGCAGTTCTTC. Amino acids: CASSSPRTGYDEQFF.

This chain uses TRBV6-5 with TRBJ1-4; D not resolved. Trimming cost V 0 bases and J 5 bases, with 13 bases left between them. The CDR3 covers 16 residues. CDR1 and CDR2 (germline): MNHEY, SVGAGI. The CDR3 here is CASSYSRAKNNEKLFF. Written as DNA, the CDR3 is TGTGCCAGCAGTTACTCGAGGGCGAAGAACAATGAAAAACTGTTTTTT.

The chain has TRBV2 and TRBJ1-5; D is unclear. Germline loops: CDR1 SNHLY, CDR2 FYNNEI. There are 15 residues in the CDR3. Trimming cost V 4 bases and J 4 bases, with 14 bases left between them. The CDR3 here is CASSGGILQNQPQHF. DNA of the CDR3: TGTGCCAGCAGTGGCGGGATACTTCAAAATCAGCCCCAGCATTTT.

This clonotype came up a few times. The CDR3 DNA reads TGTGCCAGCAGCTTGGTGCCAGGGACGTTTGGGGAGCAGTACTTC. Protein sequence: CASSLVPGTFGEQYF. The rearrangement joins TRBV5-5 to TRBJ2-7; D possibly uses TRBD1 or TRBD2 (5 bases each). This CDR3 spans 15 amino acids. From germline, CDR1 is SGHKS and CDR2 YYEKEE (reference sequence). V was trimmed by 0 bases and J by 7 bases, leaving 17 bases between them.

This clonotype occurred a few times. The V gene is TRBV5-1, the J gene TRBJ2-7, with 7 bases matching TRBD2. The CDR3 length is 15 residues. Germline V CDR1 and CDR2: SGHRS, YFSETQ. V shed 4 bases, J shed 2 bases, and the junction held 9 bases outside the gene matches. CDR3 coding DNA: TGCGCCAGCAGCCGGGGGGACCCGACAGCCTACGAGCAGTACTTC. This translates into CASSRGDPTAYEQYF.

The chain is built from TRBV19 and TRBJ2-3; 9 positions match TRBD2. The CDR3 extends over 14 amino acids. The junction had 7 bases not matched to a gene; V was cut back by 5 bases and J by 7 bases. Germline V gene sequence: CDR1 LNHDA, CDR2 SQIVND (reference sequence). The CDR3: CASSRRGGVNTQYF. CDR3 nucleotide sequence: TGTGCCAGTAGTCGTCGCGGGGGGGTGAATACGCAGTATTTT. The complete variable domain, with remaining parts taken from reference TRBV19 and TRBJ2-3, reads DGGITQSPKYLFRKEGQNVTLSCEQNLNHDAMYWYRQDPGQGLRLIYYSQIVNDFQKGDIAEGYSVSREKKESFPLTVTSAQKNPTAFYLCASSRRGGVNTQYFGPGTRLTVL.

This clonotype has only a few counts. This rearrangement joins TRBV9 to TRBJ2-2; TRBD1 matches 7 bases. CDR1 SGDLS and CDR2 YYNGEE come from the germline V gene. This CDR3 is built from 15 residues. After removal of 3 bases from V and 7 bases from J, the junction contained 9 bases not matched to a gene. In nucleotides, the CDR3 is TGTGCCAGCAGCGGAGCCGGGACAGCAGGCGGGGAGCTGTTTTTT. This gives the protein CASSGAGTAGGELFF.

This clonotype has ten or more counts. The rearrangement uses TRBV27 and TRBJ2-7; D unresolved. The CDR3 covers 11 residues. Trimming left V 8 bases short and J 6 bases short, with 11 bases between. Germline assignment: CDR1 MNHEY and CDR2 SMNVEV (reference sequence). CDR3 amino acids: CASDSRCEQYF. As DNA, the CDR3 is TGTGCCAGCGACTCAAGATGCGAGCAGTACTTC.

This clonotype was detected many times. In DNA, the CDR3 is TGCGCCAGCAGCCAAGGTATACGAAGAATCTACGAGCAGTACTTC. Translation: CASSQGIRRIYEQYF. The rearrangement joins TRBV4-1 to TRBJ2-7; unclear D gene. The CDR3 loop spans 15 amino acids. Germline-derived CDR1 and CDR2 are MGHRA and YSYEKL. The ends were cut back, 1 base at V and 3 bases at J, with 13 bases in the middle.

There are a few counts of this clonotype. The chain couples TRBV2 to TRBJ2-5, with no clear D. Trimming stripped 3 bases from V and 5 bases from J, with 13 bases between. Germline V lookup: CDR1 SNHLY, CDR2 FYNNEI. CDR3 length: 14 residues. The CDR3 is CASSDQVYGETQYF. CDR3 nucleotides: TGTGCCAGCAGTGACCAGGTTTACGGGGAGACCCAGTACTTC.

The chain is built from TRBV24-1 and TRBJ2-5; TRBD1 matches 9 bases. This CDR3 has 15 residues. The germline CDR1 and CDR2 sequences are KGHDR and SFDVKD. J was trimmed by 8 bases and V by 3 bases; bases with no gene match: 9. CDR3 nucleotide sequence: TGTGCCACCAGTGATCAACCGGGACAGGGAACAACCCAGTACTTC. As protein: CATSDQPGQGTTQYF.

This clonotype occurred a few times. The genes are TRBV21-1 and TRBJ1-1; TRBD1, the table's D call, lacks a check against the DNA. TRBV21-1 is classified as a pseudogene. The CDR3 is made up of 18 amino acids. In DNA form, the CDR3 reads TGTGCCAGCAGCTCACAGCCCCCGGTGCAGGGGATTGCTCCTGAAGCTTTCTTT. The encoded protein is CASSSQPPVQGIAPEAFF.

In its sample, this clonotype was seen a few times. This sequence joins TRBV20-1 and TRBJ1-4; TRBD1 might be the D (6 bases). The germline V gene has CDR1 DFQATT and CDR2 SNEGSKA (reference sequence). V lost 6 bases and J lost 8, with 16 bases in between. This CDR3 contains 13 residues. In DNA form, the CDR3 reads TGCAGTGCGCCAGGGGAACTGAGGGAAAAACTGTTTTTT. Its translation: CSAPGELREKLFF.

At least ten counts were recorded for this clonotype. The genes are TRBV5-5 and TRBJ1-6; 11 bases are a match to TRBD1. Germline V gene data show CDR1 as SGHKS and CDR2 as YYEKEE (reference sequence). V was pared by 3 bases and J by 9 bases, with 5 bases of the junction left unmatched. This CDR3 region has 15 residues. The CDR3 DNA reads TGTGCCAGCAGCTCCGGACAGGGGGCTATTTCACCCCTCCACTTT. It encodes CASSSGQGAISPLHF.

The chain joins TRBV12-3 or TRBV12-4 to TRBJ1-2; D unresolved. The CDR3 spans 14 residues. Trimming stripped 3 bases from V and 2 bases from J, with 10 bases between. CDR3 in amino acids: CASSLFPPNYGYTF. DNA for the CDR3: TGTGCCAGCAGTTTGTTTCCTCCGAACTATGGCTACACCTTC.

Of note for this clonotype: This could be a read error, since a much larger clone is one nucleotide away. The chain uses TRBV7-8 and TRBJ1-2; no firm D call. The CDR3 runs 13 residues. Germline assignment: CDR1 SGHVS and CDR2 FQNEAQ. This chain's CDR3 is CAGSLVPVLGYTF. The CDR3 coding sequence is TGTGCCGGCAGCTTAGTTCCGGTTTTAGGCTACACCTTC. Together with reference TRBV7-8 and TRBJ1-2, the CDR3 gives the full variable domain: GAGVSQSPRYKVAKRGQDVALRCDPISGHVSLFWYQQALGQGPEFLTYFQNEAQLDKSGLPSDRFFAERPEGSVSTLKIQRTQQEDSAVYLCAGSLVPVLGYTFGSGTRLTVV.

This clonotype was observed at least ten times. The J gene is TRBJ2-5, the V gene TRBV20-1, with D unclear. Between the trimmed V and J ends, which lost 1 base and 5 bases, there was a span of 8 bases. The CDR3 covers 12 residues. Germline values: CDR1 DFQATT, CDR2 SNEGSKA (reference sequence). Written as DNA, the CDR3 is TGCAGTGCTAGAGCCGATGAGGAGACCCAGTACTTC. Its protein product is CSARADEETQYF.

In this sample, this clonotype turned up a few times. The chain uses TRBV6-6 and TRBJ2-1, with D possibly matching TRBD1 (5 bases). Looked up from germline, CDR1 is MNHNY and CDR2 is SVGAGI (reference sequence). V lost 5 bases and J lost 7, with 15 bases in between. The CDR3 loop spans 14 amino acids. The CDR3 DNA follows: TGTGCCAGCAGTACCGTAGGGGTAGCAAATGAGCAGTTCTTC. Its protein is CASSTVGVANEQFF.

This clonotype was detected ten times or more. V usage is TRBV4-3 and J usage is TRBJ2-7, with TRBD2 matching over 10 bases. The CDR3 consists of 15 residues. The trim removed 4 bases at V and 2 bases at J, leaving 5 bases unmatched. Germline values: CDR1 LGHNA, CDR2 YSLEER. CDR3 in DNA: TGCGCCAGCAGCCCCGGACTAGCGGCCGCCTACGAGCAGTACTTC. Its protein is CASSPGLAAAYEQYF.

This clonotype was counted between two and nine times. The chain links TRBV12-3 or TRBV12-4 to TRBJ2-7, with unresolved D. The germline V and J ends were trimmed by 5 bases and 3 bases, with 11 bases remaining between them. The CDR3 extends over 13 amino acids. The CDR3 protein is CASSAPDGYEQYF. The CDR3 DNA reads as TGTGCCAGCAGTGCGCCGGACGGCTACGAGCAGTACTTC.